This T cell receptor beta chain was recorded in a study of blood T cell repertoires in COVID-19. About the study: In each case, the material was cDNA or gDNA derived from T cells, B-cell-depleted T cells, or PBMCs.

Original data processing: Amplification of reference gene primers provided the estimated nucleated cell counts. Sequencing was performed with immunoSEQ multiplex PCR; in TCRdb, only in-frame clones are kept and a portion is missing. V and J calls and clone size are given by that table; D and trimming were obtained from the DNA. The data show approximately 670,000 clones, with over 80% seen just once and 0.2% to 0.3% held by the top ten. V lost 4 bases to trimming and J lost 2 bases; unmatched junction nucleotides: 18. The CDR3 covers 19 residues. From germline, CDR1 is LGHDT and CDR2 YNNKEL (reference sequence).

The receptor's source is a woman aged 18-29 years with acute or convalescent COVID-19. Sequenced: peripheral blood. The V and J genes are TRBV3-1 (or the pseudogene TRBV3-2) and TRBJ2-7, with 9 positions matching TRBD1. The CDR3 here is CASSRRTGAGGKPTYEQYF. CDR3 DNA sequence: TGTGCCAGCAGCCGTAGGACAGGGGCAGGAGGGAAGCCTACCTACGAGCAGTACTTC.